This note documents a single TCR beta chain sequence. The V end lost 0 bases, the J end lost 5 bases, and 11 bases lay between the germline ends. This CDR3 is built from 16 residues. Germline V gene sequence: CDR1 MNHEY, CDR2 SMNVEV (reference sequence). This sample was taken from a study of T cell responses to AZD1222 COVID-19 vaccine. TCRdb's copy holds only in-frame clones and misses some; the assay was immunoSEQ multiplex PCR. The table has about 120,000 clones, around 91% seen once. The material sequenced was peripheral blood, taken on day 0 of AZD1222 vaccination. The receptor's source is an adult in good health. The chain recombines TRBV27 with TRBJ1-6, with unresolved D. The CDR3 bases are TGTGCCAGCAGTTTATCGGTGTGGATCCATAATTCACCCCTCCACTTT. Amino acids: CASSLSVWIHNSPLHF.